This T cell receptor (beta chain) was sequenced for a study of tumor T cells in aggressive B-cell lymphoma. This clone appeared a single time. The table came from immunoSEQ multiplex PCR; TCRdb's copy has only in-frame clones and leaves some out. The sample holds about 560 clones, about 89% seen once. This TCR was recovered from an adult with diffuse large B cell lymphoma. Sequenced input: tumor tissue.

CDR3 coding DNA: TGTGCCAGCAGCCTACAGGGGGAGGGAAACACCATATATTTT. Its protein is CASSLQGEGNTIYF. This rearrangement joins TRBV7-7 to TRBJ1-3, with 8 bases that match TRBD1. The germline CDR1 and CDR2 sequences are SSHAT and FNYEAQ (reference sequence). J was trimmed by 4 bases and V by 5 bases; bases with no gene match: 4. The CDR3 has 14 residues.